This TCR beta chain came from a study of blood T cell repertoires in COVID-19. The CDR3 sequence is 16 residues long. The germline V gene encodes CDR1 SGHTA and CDR2 FQGNSA. Losses at the gene ends were 1 base for V and 9 bases for J; bases not matched to a gene: 10. The method was immunoSEQ multiplex PCR; TCRdb's version includes in-frame clones alone and lacks a portion of them. The data contain roughly 150,000 clones, about 79% of them singletons. The specimen sequenced was peripheral blood. The receptor was derived from a woman in her fifties or sixties in a cohort sampled during active or convalescent COVID-19. The chain joins TRBV7-2 to TRBJ2-1, with TRBD2 matching over 9 bases. CDR3 nucleotides: TGTGCCAGCAGCTTAGAAACCCTAGCGGGGCGTTTTGAGCAGTTCTTC. This codes for CASSLETLAGRFEQFF.